This T cell receptor beta chain originates from a study of vaccination and CD4 T cells after COVID-19. Overall study: Every culture used as a control got a CEFX pool, an HIV-1 Nef pool, or no peptide. Study-wide results and caveats: Looking at convalescent patients, 304 of their 307 vaccine-specific clones were spike mono-reactive.

Treatment indicated: approximately 11-day PBMC culture with coronavirus spike peptide pools or control peptides (ViraFEST assay). Harvesting of the unexposed donor's CD4+ T cells predated the COVID-19 pandemic (2011-2018). A note on this clonotype: What it binds is not known.

Germline-derived CDR1 and CDR2 are SGHTS and YDEGEE. V gave up 3 bases and J gave up 7 bases; unmatched junction bases: 4. The CDR3 contains 14 residues. Sequencing of DNA taken from cultured CD4+ T cells relied on the Oncomine TCR Beta short-read assay. Once CD4+ T cells had been cultured, genomic DNA was extracted from them. TCRdb re-analysed the PCR reads in MiXCR, keeping a single row per CDR3 protein. The sample holds thousands of distinct CDR3 sequences, 39% seen once. This receptor was identified in a human donor in good health. This chain uses TRBV5-8 with TRBJ2-3; 11 bases line up with TRBD1. Sample: CD4+ T cells from blood, cultured in vitro. The CDR3 spells CASSWGQGENTQYF. Written as DNA, the CDR3 is TGTGCCAGCAGCTGGGGACAGGGGGAAAATACGCAGTATTTT.